The clone carrying this T cell receptor (beta chain) occurred a few times. This sample is part of a study of human T cells and chemical hapten exposure. Study information: Small differences in pooled library volume mainly drove the variation in TCR yields per sample.

The CDR3 length is 14 residues. Looked up from germline, CDR1 is MNHEY and CDR2 is SVGAGI. V lost 4 bases and J 4 bases, leaving 13 bases between the germline ends. Regarding time point: healthy volunteer bleed at 6 weeks. Unfractionated whole blood was the source from which total RNA was extracted. It was the library that attached unique molecular identifiers to individual cDNA molecules. Methods used by the authors: There were a median of approximately 96,000 TCRs per sample, with a range from about 23,224 to 690,600. One entry per CDR3 protein results from TCRdb running MiXCR on the RACE reads. The V and J calls follow TCRdb's processing rather than the paper's. The sample has approximately 81,000 distinct CDR3 sequences; under 10% are singletons.

This receptor was obtained from a male donor in good health. Some clones in this sample may be carry-over from other donors' samples. Sequencing was carried out using whole blood. J is TRBJ1-2 and V is TRBV6-5; D ambiguous. CDR3 sequence: CASSSDGVGYGYTF. The CDR3 DNA follows: TGTGCCAGCAGTTCTGATGGGGTCGGCTATGGCTACACCTTC.